This TCR beta chain was captured in a study of naive and memory T cell subsets (dated by TCRdb to the late 2010s). Looking at the study overall: The figure summarizing these samples reported approximately ten blood donors, 7 tuberculin skin test biopsies and 3 saline control biopsies. Usually PCR2 was run as a SYBR Green qPCR and stopped at a set threshold, although low-input samples could use end-point PCR (about 6 cycles) instead. Summary of the overall study and its limitations: The RNA-based method was acknowledged to be potentially sensitive to changes in TCR transcripts with T cell activation and differentiation.

With respect to this clonotype: Its antigen specificity is not known. No much larger clone is present one base from it, and per-base qualities are unavailable.

A robust, sensitive protocol for the amplification, sequencing and analysis of TCRs was described in the study, in which 3' ligation of a UMI-containing oligonucleotide to TCR cDNA was used. For whole blood analysis, around 2.4 ml of peripheral blood was collected from healthy adult volunteers into Tempus tubes, and RNA was extracted following the manufacturer's instructions. Total RNA was used without cell sorting and was treated with RQ1 DNase before reverse transcription, with a target input of roughly 1 to 1000 ng. Libraries were prepared from skin biopsies and whole blood so that pipeline robustness could be tested in samples in which T cells form a minority population. The library was produced with 5' RACE. The ligated cDNA was amplified in four rounds of PCR with nested alpha and beta constant region primers together with the SP2 primer. TCR RNA was reverse transcribed with SuperScript IV using alpha and beta constant region primers for the blood and skin samples. Using T4 RNA ligase 1, an oligonucleotide carrying both the Illumina SP2 primer and a UMI was ligated onto the 3' end of the cDNA. The 12-nucleotide UMI consisted of two random hexamers with an eight-base spacer between the hexamers to prevent hairpin formation. TCR alpha and beta chain libraries were processed separately from the second PCR onward, with dual indexing for multiplexing. After pooling, the indexed libraries were analyzed by capillary electrophoresis and sequenced on either an Illumina MiSeq or NextSeq. To boost base diversity and improve cluster recognition, PhiX DNA at about 4.5-8% was spiked into the libraries. The original pipeline was this. Demultiplexor took UMIs from read 2, joined the UMIs to the TCR sequence from read 1, and separated reads according to sample indices. Decombinator identified V and J genes and V-J junctions, assigning each TCR a five-part identifier including V and J deletions. UMIs were used by Collapsinator to correct sequencing errors and PCR amplification heterogeneity, so that a UMI-based abundance was obtained for each TCR. CDR3Translator converted identifiers to nucleotide sequence, translated to amino acids, and extracted CDR3 regions using terminal motifs. Error-corrected counts of alpha and beta TCRs from blood and skin were compared after being normalized to the amount of input RNA. TCRdb redid the processing of the public reads, applying fastp at Q25 and MiXCR, and retained in-frame beta chains. Every distinct CDR3 protein forms one entry, paired with its most common genes and DNA. The V and J calls shown here were made by TCRdb, not taken from the authors' results. The table for this sample lists approximately 58,000 distinct CDR3 sequences; roughly 7% of them were counted only once. The ten largest clones take up roughly 9.7% of the sample.

The sequence was collected from a male donor in good health.

The nucleotides are TGTGCCAGCAGTTATCGGGGGGACACCGGGGAGCTGTTTTTT. Its product reads: CASSYRGDTGELFF. This chain joins TRBV6-2 or TRBV6-3 to TRBJ2-2, with 7 bases in between that match TRBD2. From V the trimming removes 3 bases and from J it removes 3 bases, while the gene matches leave 1 base of the junction unaccounted for. From the cysteine through the phenylalanine, the CDR3 covers 14 amino acids. The only DNA kept is the CDR3, 42 bases in frame from the first base. Per the germline V gene, MNHEY is the CDR1 and SVGEGT is the CDR2.